This entry features one T cell receptor (beta chain) sequence. Its matching antigen is unknown. The sample is drawn from a study of shared clonotypes between healthy human individuals. Study-wide points: The represented genetic and exposure-history diversity was limited by the small number of donors.

Each subset's genomic DNA was split evenly across several immunoSEQ plates. The data were produced by immunoSEQ multiplex PCR, yet TCRdb's version contains in-frame clones alone and is incomplete. The sample lists 400,000 to 500,000 clones; 76% were seen once. CDR3 size: 16 residues. CDR1 is SGHTS, CDR2 YDEGEE, per germline. The V and J ends lost 1 base and 2 bases respectively, with 10 bases between them. Specimen: PBMCs. The rearrangement joins TRBV5-8 to TRBJ2-6; D is possibly TRBD1 (5 bases). The TCR comes from a woman aged 40 to 50 in good health. Some clones in this sample may be carry-over from other donors' samples. DNA for the CDR3: TGTGCCAGCAGCTTGTGGCAGGGTACTGGGGCCAACGTCCTGACTTTC. Residues: CASSLWQGTGANVLTF. The whole variable domain, filled in from reference TRBV5-8 and TRBJ2-6, reads EAGVTQSPTHLIKTRGQQATLRCSPISGHTSVYWYQQALGLGLQFLLWYDEGEERNRGNFPPRFSGRQFPNYSSELNVNALELEDSALYLCASSLWQGTGANVLTFGAGSRLTVL.